A single sample gave rise to the 7 T cell receptor beta chains below, sequenced in a study of T cells in Graves' hyperthyroidism and ophthalmopathy. TCR beta CDR3 regions were amplified from RNA. First-round RT-PCR of the TCR CDR3 relied on the HTBI primer set. TCRdb re-called the multiplex PCR reads with MiXCR, one entry per CDR3 protein. The profile shows about 540,000 distinct CDR3 sequences, about 43% of them singletons. The sequencing sample was made of peripheral blood or thyroid tissue (not recorded which). Source of these receptors: a woman younger than 35 with Graves' hyperthyroidism.

This clonotype was detected only a few times. This chain links TRBV20-1 with TRBJ2-7; perhaps D is TRBD1 or TRBD2 (5 bases each). The length of the CDR3 is 14 residues. The germline gives CDR1 DFQATT, CDR2 SNEGSKA (reference sequence). Deletions cut 1 base from V and 9 bases from J, with 19 bases between. The chain's CDR3 is CSARAPGTVERQYF. The CDR3 nucleotides are TGCAGTGCTAGAGCCCCCGGGACCGTGGAGCGGCAGTACTTC.

With respect to this clonotype: At one of its ends the junction is not consistent with the germline gene, which may arise from a read error. V and J are TRBV25-1 and TRBJ2-5; D remains unclear. The germline V gene has CDR1 MGHDK and CDR2 SYGVNS. CDR3 size: 11 residues. The CDR3 spells CANSQMETQYF. The CDR3 region has the DNA TGTGCCAACAGTCAAATGGAGACCCAGTACTTC. Together with reference TRBV25-1 and TRBJ2-5, the CDR3 gives the full variable domain: EADIYQTPRYLVIGTGKKITLECSQTMGHDKMYWYQQDPGMELHLIHYSYGVNSTEKGDLSSESTVSRIRTEHFPLTLESARPSHTSQYLCANSQMETQYFGPGTRLLVL.

This clonotype was counted ten times or more. The CDR3 DNA sequence: TGTGCCATCAGTGAGTCGAATTGGTACGAGCAGTACTTC. The encoded protein is CAISESNWYEQYF. This chain uses TRBV10-3 with TRBJ2-7; D ambiguous. The CDR3 covers 13 residues. V was shortened by 0 bases and J by 4 bases, with 7 bases between the two germline ends. Per germline, CDR1 ENHRY and CDR2 SYGVKD.

J is TRBJ2-7 and V is TRBV2; TRBD2 is a possible D gene (6 bases). From germline, CDR1 is SNHLY and CDR2 FYNNEI. The CDR3 extends over 13 amino acids. Trimming cost V 6 bases and J 4 bases, with 13 bases left between them. Written as DNA, the CDR3 is TGTGCCAGCAGCTGGGCGGGAAGATACGAGCAGTACTTC. As protein: CASSWAGRYEQYF.

The chain combines TRBV20-1 with TRBJ1-1; D gene uncertain. Deletions cut 3 bases from V and 0 bases from J, with 11 bases between. The CDR3 has 14 amino acids. Germline V gene lookup returns CDR1 DFQATT and CDR2 SNEGSKA (reference sequence). CDR3 amino acids: CSARPGRLNTEAFF. In DNA form, the CDR3 reads TGCAGTGCTAGGCCTGGACGGTTGAACACTGAAGCTTTCTTT.

This clonotype was seen only a few times. The CDR3 nucleotides are TGTGCCAGTAGTACCCTCTTTGGAACCGTCTACGAGCAGTACTTC. Its protein is CASSTLFGTVYEQYF. V is TRBV19 and J is TRBJ2-7; no clear D gene. The V and J ends lost 4 bases and 3 bases respectively, with 16 bases between them. The CDR3 contains 15 residues. Germline V gene lookup returns CDR1 LNHDA and CDR2 SQIVND (reference sequence).

In its sample, this clonotype was seen a few times. This chain uses TRBV5-1 with TRBJ1-6; D may be TRBD1 (5 bases). Trimming cost V 3 bases and J 9 bases, with 13 bases left between them. CDR1 SGHRS and CDR2 YFSETQ come from the germline V gene. CDR3 length equals 14 residues. This chain's CDR3 is CASSWGDVGSPLHF. The DNA of the CDR3 is TGCGCCAGCAGCTGGGGGGATGTGGGTTCACCCCTCCACTTT.